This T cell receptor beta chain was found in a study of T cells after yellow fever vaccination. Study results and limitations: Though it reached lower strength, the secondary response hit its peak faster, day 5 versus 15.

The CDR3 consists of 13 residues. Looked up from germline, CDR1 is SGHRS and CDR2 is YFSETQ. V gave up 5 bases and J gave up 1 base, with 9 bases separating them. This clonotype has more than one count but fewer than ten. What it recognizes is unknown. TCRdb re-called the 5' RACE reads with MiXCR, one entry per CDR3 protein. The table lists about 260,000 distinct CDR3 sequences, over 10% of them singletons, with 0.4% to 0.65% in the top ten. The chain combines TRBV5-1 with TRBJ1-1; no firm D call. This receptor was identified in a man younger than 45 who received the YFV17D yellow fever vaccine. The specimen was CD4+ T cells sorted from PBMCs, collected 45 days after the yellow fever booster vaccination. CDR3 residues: CASRRRENTEAFF. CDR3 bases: TGCGCCAGCAGGAGGAGGGAGAACACTGAAGCTTTCTTT.